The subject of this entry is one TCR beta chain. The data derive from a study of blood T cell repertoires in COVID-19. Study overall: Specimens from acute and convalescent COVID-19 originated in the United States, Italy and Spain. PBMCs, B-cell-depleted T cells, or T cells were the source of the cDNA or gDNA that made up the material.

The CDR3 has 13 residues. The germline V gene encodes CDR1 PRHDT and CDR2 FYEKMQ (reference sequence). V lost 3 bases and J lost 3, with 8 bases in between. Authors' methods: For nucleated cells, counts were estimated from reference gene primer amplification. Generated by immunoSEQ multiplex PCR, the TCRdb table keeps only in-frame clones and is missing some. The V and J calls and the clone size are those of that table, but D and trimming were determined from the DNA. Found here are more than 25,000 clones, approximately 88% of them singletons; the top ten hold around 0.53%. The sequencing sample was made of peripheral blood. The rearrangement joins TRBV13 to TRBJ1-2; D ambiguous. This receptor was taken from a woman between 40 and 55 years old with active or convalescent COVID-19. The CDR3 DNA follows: TGTGCCAGCAGCTTGAGAGGAGACTATGGCTACACCTTC. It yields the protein CASSLRGDYGYTF.